Listed below are T cell receptor beta chains from one sample, sequenced in a study of T cells after yellow fever vaccination. TCRdb called the 5' RACE reads again in MiXCR, with one record for every CDR3 protein. The table shows about 340,000 distinct CDR3 sequences, with 3% to 4.5% occurring only once. This sample comprised PBMCs, obtained 5 days after the yellow fever booster vaccination. All receptors come from a man aged 18 to 35 who received the YFV17D yellow fever vaccine. CDR3s include the opening cysteine and the closing phenylalanine or tryptophan. D genes are given only for firm matches. The listing skips clone size in some rows; elsewhere it reads once, few, many or a size class.

j_gene: TRBJ2-7
d_gene: NA
len: 15
v_gene: TRBV6-2/TRBV6-3
abundance: few
CDR3nt: TGTGCCAGCAGTTACTTAGATCTGGGGCCCTACGAGCAGTACTTC
CDR3aa: CASSYLDLGPYEQYF

j_gene: TRBJ1-5
d_gene: NA
len: 14
v_gene: TRBV27
abundance: few
CDR3nt: TGTGCCAGCTGGGACGGGGTCAGCAATCAGCCCCAGCATTTT
CDR3aa: CASWDGVSNQPQHF

j_gene: TRBJ1-2
d_gene: NA
len: 13
v_gene: TRBV7-9
abundance: many
CDR3nt: TGTGCCAGCAGTTTAGTAGGGAACTATGGCTACACCTTC
CDR3aa: CASSLVGNYGYTF

j_gene: TRBJ1-5
d_gene: NA
len: 14
v_gene: TRBV2
abundance: NA
CDR3nt: TGTGCCAGCAGTGACAGCTATAGCAATCAGCCCCAGCATTTT
CDR3aa: CASSDSYSNQPQHF

j_gene: TRBJ2-3
d_gene: NA
len: 15
v_gene: TRBV7-8
abundance: few
CDR3nt: TGTGCCAGCAGCAATGGGGCTTCGTGGTTAGATACGCAGTATTTT
CDR3aa: CASSNGASWLDTQYF

j_gene: TRBJ2-2
d_gene: NA
len: 15
v_gene: TRBV7-8
abundance: many
CDR3nt: TGTGCCAGCAGCCGGGGCACTAGTCCCACCGGGGAGCTGTTTTTT
CDR3aa: CASSRGTSPTGELFF

j_gene: TRBJ2-1
d_gene: NA
len: 8
v_gene: TRBV2
abundance: many
CDR3nt: TGTGCCAGCAGTGAAGAGTTCTTC
CDR3aa: CASSEEFF

j_gene: TRBJ2-3
d_gene: TRBD1
len: 16
v_gene: TRBV7-2
abundance: few
CDR3nt: TGTGCCAGCAGCGCCGACAGGGGGTTGCCCACAGATACGCAGTATTTT
CDR3aa: CASSADRGLPTDTQYF

j_gene: TRBJ2-1
d_gene: TRBD1
len: 17
v_gene: TRBV24-1
abundance: NA
CDR3nt: TGTGCCACCAGTGAGACCTCCGGGACAGGGGACTACAATGAGCAGTTCTTC
CDR3aa: CATSETSGTGDYNEQFF

j_gene: TRBJ2-1
d_gene: NA
len: 16
v_gene: TRBV18
abundance: many
CDR3nt: TGTGCCAGCTCGCTGGCAGGACAGCCGTCCTACAATGAGCAGTTCTTC
CDR3aa: CASSLAGQPSYNEQFF

j_gene: TRBJ2-7
d_gene: TRBD2
len: 14
v_gene: TRBV9
abundance: few
CDR3nt: TGTGCCAGCAGCGTTGGCGGGGGGACCTACGAGCAGTACTTC
CDR3aa: CASSVGGGTYEQYF

j_gene: TRBJ1-5
d_gene: NA
len: 15
v_gene: TRBV19
abundance: many
CDR3nt: TGTGCCAGTAGTATTTTGGGGGCGCGGGTTCAGCCCCAGCATTTT
CDR3aa: CASSILGARVQPQHF

j_gene: TRBJ1-5
d_gene: NA
len: 16
v_gene: TRBV7-9
abundance: NA
CDR3nt: TGTGCCAGCAGCCCCGAGGACGGATATAGCAATCAGCCCCAGCATTTT
CDR3aa: CASSPEDGYSNQPQHF

j_gene: TRBJ2-2
d_gene: NA
len: 14
v_gene: TRBV7-3
abundance: NA
CDR3nt: TGTGCCAGCAGCTCTCGGAGTGGTGGCGGGGAGCTGTTTTTT
CDR3aa: CASSSRSGGGELFF

j_gene: TRBJ2-5
d_gene: TRBD2
len: 16
v_gene: TRBV6-2/TRBV6-3
abundance: many
CDR3nt: TGTGCCAGCAGTTACGGGCTAGCGGGGGACCAAGAGACCCAGTACTTC
CDR3aa: CASSYGLAGDQETQYF

j_gene: TRBJ1-6
d_gene: NA
len: 14
v_gene: TRBV7-9
abundance: many
CDR3nt: TGTGCCAGCAGCTTAGCGGGGTCCCTTTCACCCCTCCACTTT
CDR3aa: CASSLAGSLSPLHF

j_gene: TRBJ1-1
d_gene: TRBD1
len: 13
v_gene: TRBV5-1
abundance: NA
CDR3nt: TGCGCCAGCAGCTACAAACAGGGGGCTGAAGCTTTCTTT
CDR3aa: CASSYKQGAEAFF

j_gene: TRBJ2-7
d_gene: NA
len: 16
v_gene: TRBV20-1
abundance: NA
CDR3nt: TGCAGTGCTGGAGACCCGGGACAAGGGAAAGCCTACGAGCAGTACTTC
CDR3aa: CSAGDPGQGKAYEQYF

j_gene: TRBJ2-3
d_gene: TRBD2
len: 21
v_gene: TRBV7-8
abundance: few
CDR3nt: TGTGCCAGCAGCTTGCCCGACGTTTCTAGCGGGGGGGGAACTAGCACAGATACGCAGTATTTT
CDR3aa: CASSLPDVSSGGGTSTDTQYF

j_gene: TRBJ1-1
d_gene: NA
len: 15
v_gene: TRBV5-1
abundance: few
CDR3nt: TGCGCCAGCAGCGTCGGACAGCAACTGGGGGCTGAAGCTTTCTTT
CDR3aa: CASSVGQQLGAEAFF

j_gene: TRBJ2-2
d_gene: NA
len: 13
v_gene: TRBV6-5
abundance: NA
CDR3nt: TGTGCCAGCAGTTATTCGGTTACCGGGGAGCTGTTTTTT
CDR3aa: CASSYSVTGELFF

j_gene: TRBJ2-3
d_gene: NA
len: 16
v_gene: TRBV11-2
abundance: many
CDR3nt: TGTGCCAGCAGCGACCGCCCCGGGACCCGGGCCTATACGCAGTATTTT
CDR3aa: CASSDRPGTRAYTQYF

j_gene: TRBJ2-3
d_gene: NA
len: 16
v_gene: TRBV7-2
abundance: few
CDR3nt: TGTGCCAGCAGCTACAATGGGGGGTCTAACACAGATACGCAGTATTTT
CDR3aa: CASSYNGGSNTDTQYF

j_gene: TRBJ2-7
d_gene: TRBD1
len: 15
v_gene: TRBV12-3/TRBV12-4
abundance: NA
CDR3nt: TGTGCCAGCAGTAAGCGAACAGGGGGCCCCTACGAGCAGTACTTC
CDR3aa: CASSKRTGGPYEQYF

j_gene: TRBJ1-4
d_gene: NA
len: 11
v_gene: TRBV7-9
abundance: few
CDR3nt: TGTGCGGGCTTGACTAATGAAAAACTGTTTTTT
CDR3aa: CAGLTNEKLFF

j_gene: TRBJ1-2
d_gene: NA
len: 13
v_gene: TRBV27
abundance: few
CDR3nt: TGTGCCAGCAGTTTCGGGCCCAACTATGGCTACACCTTC
CDR3aa: CASSFGPNYGYTF

j_gene: TRBJ1-5
d_gene: TRBD1
len: 16
v_gene: TRBV2
abundance: few
CDR3nt: TGTGCCAGCAGTGAGGACCGGACAGGGTTAAATCAGCCCCAGCATTTT
CDR3aa: CASSEDRTGLNQPQHF

j_gene: TRBJ2-5
d_gene: NA
len: 13
v_gene: TRBV7-7
abundance: many
CDR3nt: TGTGCCAGCAGCCCGGGACACCAAGAGACCCAGTACTTC
CDR3aa: CASSPGHQETQYF

j_gene: TRBJ2-7
d_gene: TRBD1
len: 15
v_gene: TRBV6-5
abundance: few
CDR3nt: TGTGCCAGCAGCCAGGGACAGGGTTACTCCTACGAGCAGTACTTC
CDR3aa: CASSQGQGYSYEQYF

j_gene: TRBJ2-3
d_gene: TRBD1
len: 15
v_gene: TRBV6-4
abundance: many
CDR3nt: TGTGCCAGCAGTGACTCGACAGGGGGCGCAGATACGCAGTATTTT
CDR3aa: CASSDSTGGADTQYF

j_gene: TRBJ2-4
d_gene: NA
len: 17
v_gene: TRBV21-1
abundance: many
CDR3nt: TGTGCCAGCAGCAAAGGGGGAGCCGAATGCACCAAAAACATTCAGTACTTC
CDR3aa: CASSKGGAECTKNIQYF

j_gene: TRBJ1-4
d_gene: NA
len: 12
v_gene: TRBV28
abundance: many
CDR3nt: TGTGCCAGCAGTGGGAACAGCGAAAAACTGTTTTTT
CDR3aa: CASSGNSEKLFF

j_gene: TRBJ2-5
d_gene: TRBD2
len: 14
v_gene: TRBV4-2
abundance: many
CDR3nt: TGTGCCAGCAGCCAAGTTGGCGGGGGAGAGACCCAGTACTTC
CDR3aa: CASSQVGGGETQYF

j_gene: TRBJ1-1
d_gene: NA
len: 16
v_gene: TRBV5-1
abundance: few
CDR3nt: TGCGCCAGCAGCTTGGAGGGAGGAGGGAGGAGGACTGAAGCTTTCTTT
CDR3aa: CASSLEGGGRRTEAFF

j_gene: TRBJ2-1
d_gene: TRBD2
len: 15
v_gene: TRBV27
abundance: NA
CDR3nt: TGTGCCAGCAGGGTCACTAGCGGGGGAGGTAATGAGCAGTTCTTC
CDR3aa: CASRVTSGGGNEQFF

j_gene: TRBJ1-5
d_gene: NA
len: 15
v_gene: TRBV5-3
abundance: few
CDR3nt: TGTGCCAGAAGCTCATCGACGCCAGGGGATCAGCCCCAGCATTTT
CDR3aa: CARSSSTPGDQPQHF

j_gene: TRBJ1-4
d_gene: TRBD1
len: 16
v_gene: TRBV5-4
abundance: few
CDR3nt: TGTGCCAGCAGCTCAACTGGACAGGGCGTTAGTGAAAAACTGTTTTTT
CDR3aa: CASSSTGQGVSEKLFF

j_gene: TRBJ1-2
d_gene: TRBD1
len: 15
v_gene: TRBV12-3/TRBV12-4
abundance: many
CDR3nt: TGTGCCAGCACCTTTGGGGACAGGCCGAACTATGGCTACACCTTC
CDR3aa: CASTFGDRPNYGYTF

j_gene: TRBJ2-5
d_gene: TRBD1
len: 14
v_gene: TRBV7-2
abundance: many
CDR3nt: TGTGCCAGCAGCCTTCCGGGACAGGAAGAGACCCAGTACTTC
CDR3aa: CASSLPGQEETQYF

j_gene: TRBJ2-7
d_gene: NA
len: 15
v_gene: TRBV3-1
abundance: few
CDR3nt: TGTGCCAGCAGCCTTCACCGAACGGACAGCTACGAGCAGTACTTC
CDR3aa: CASSLHRTDSYEQYF

j_gene: TRBJ1-4
d_gene: TRBD1
len: 16
v_gene: TRBV7-6
abundance: many
CDR3nt: TGTGCCAGCAGCCTTACCTATGGGACAGGGAATGAAAAACTGTTTTTT
CDR3aa: CASSLTYGTGNEKLFF

j_gene: TRBJ2-2
d_gene: TRBD2
len: 19
v_gene: TRBV6-2/TRBV6-3
abundance: many
CDR3nt: TGTGCCAGCAGTTACTCCGGGACTAGCGGGGGATGGAACACCGGGGAGCTGTTTTTT
CDR3aa: CASSYSGTSGGWNTGELFF

j_gene: TRBJ1-1
d_gene: NA
len: 12
v_gene: TRBV6-6
abundance: many
CDR3nt: TGTGCCAGCGCCCCCCAAGGCACTGAAGCTTTCTTT
CDR3aa: CASAPQGTEAFF

j_gene: TRBJ2-2
d_gene: TRBD1
len: 15
v_gene: TRBV5-1
abundance: NA
CDR3nt: TGCGCCAGCAGCCTAAGGGACAGGGGTGCCGGGGAGCTGTTTTTT
CDR3aa: CASSLRDRGAGELFF

j_gene: TRBJ1-2
d_gene: NA
len: 14
v_gene: TRBV25-1
abundance: few
CDR3nt: TGTGCCAGCAGTGAAGCAGGGCCGAACTATGGCTACACCTTC
CDR3aa: CASSEAGPNYGYTF

j_gene: TRBJ2-3
d_gene: NA
len: 14
v_gene: TRBV12-3/TRBV12-4
abundance: many
CDR3nt: TGTGCCAGCAGCCTCTCGGCAGGCGCGTATACGCAGTATTTT
CDR3aa: CASSLSAGAYTQYF

j_gene: TRBJ2-3
d_gene: NA
len: 14
v_gene: TRBV11-2
abundance: many
CDR3nt: TGTGCCAGCAGCTTAGACAGGTTAACAGATACGCAGTATTTT
CDR3aa: CASSLDRLTDTQYF

j_gene: TRBJ1-2
d_gene: TRBD1
len: 15
v_gene: TRBV6-6
abundance: NA
CDR3nt: TGTGCCAGCAGTTTCCCAACGCAGGGGGCCGGGGGCTACACCTTC
CDR3aa: CASSFPTQGAGGYTF

j_gene: TRBJ2-4
d_gene: NA
len: 14
v_gene: TRBV20-1
abundance: NA
CDR3nt: TGCAGTGCTGATCCGACTGCAGCCAAAAACATTCAGTACTTC
CDR3aa: CSADPTAAKNIQYF

j_gene: TRBJ1-2
d_gene: TRBD1
len: 13
v_gene: TRBV6-5
abundance: few
CDR3nt: TGTGCCAGCAGGCGACAGGGGAACTATGGCTACACCTTC
CDR3aa: CASRRQGNYGYTF

j_gene: TRBJ1-2
d_gene: NA
len: 16
v_gene: TRBV27
abundance: NA
CDR3nt: TGTGCCAGCAGTACCTCGGGAGCGACCCTACCCTATGGCTACACCTTC
CDR3aa: CASSTSGATLPYGYTF

j_gene: TRBJ1-1
d_gene: NA
len: 14
v_gene: TRBV7-2
abundance: few
CDR3nt: TGTGCCAGCAGCCCTCAGGGGTACAACACTGAAGCTTTCTTT
CDR3aa: CASSPQGYNTEAFF

j_gene: TRBJ2-5
d_gene: NA
len: 14
v_gene: TRBV6-5
abundance: few
CDR3nt: TGTGCCAGCAGTCCAACCGATTTATTAGAGACCCAGTACTTC
CDR3aa: CASSPTDLLETQYF

j_gene: TRBJ1-4
d_gene: NA
len: 16
v_gene: TRBV7-8
abundance: NA
CDR3nt: TGTGCCAGCAGCCCATACGGGGTCGCAACTAATGAAAAACTGTTTTTT
CDR3aa: CASSPYGVATNEKLFF

j_gene: TRBJ2-5
d_gene: NA
len: 14
v_gene: TRBV6-2/TRBV6-3
abundance: NA
CDR3nt: TGTGCCAGCAGCGATACAGGGCCCCAAGAGACCCAGTACTTC
CDR3aa: CASSDTGPQETQYF

j_gene: TRBJ2-5
d_gene: NA
len: 13
v_gene: TRBV7-2
abundance: few
CDR3nt: TGTGCCAGCAGCTACCGAGAGAAAGGGACCCAGTACTTC
CDR3aa: CASSYREKGTQYF

j_gene: TRBJ1-2
d_gene: NA
len: 16
v_gene: TRBV28
abundance: many
CDR3nt: TGTGCCAGCAGTAGGGGTAGGGACGGTGAAGGCTATGGCTACACCTTC
CDR3aa: CASSRGRDGEGYGYTF

j_gene: TRBJ2-5
d_gene: NA
len: 13
v_gene: TRBV7-2
abundance: many
CDR3nt: TGTGCCAGCAGTGCACCCGTCCTGGAGACCCAGTACTTC
CDR3aa: CASSAPVLETQYF

j_gene: TRBJ1-1
d_gene: TRBD1
len: 14
v_gene: TRBV12-3/TRBV12-4
abundance: NA
CDR3nt: TGTGCCAGCACCGCGACAGGGTACGCCACTGAAGCTTTCTTT
CDR3aa: CASTATGYATEAFF

j_gene: TRBJ2-5
d_gene: NA
len: 13
v_gene: TRBV20-1
abundance: many
CDR3nt: TGCAGCGGACGGGGTCAAGAGCAAGAGACCCAGTACTTC
CDR3aa: CSGRGQEQETQYF